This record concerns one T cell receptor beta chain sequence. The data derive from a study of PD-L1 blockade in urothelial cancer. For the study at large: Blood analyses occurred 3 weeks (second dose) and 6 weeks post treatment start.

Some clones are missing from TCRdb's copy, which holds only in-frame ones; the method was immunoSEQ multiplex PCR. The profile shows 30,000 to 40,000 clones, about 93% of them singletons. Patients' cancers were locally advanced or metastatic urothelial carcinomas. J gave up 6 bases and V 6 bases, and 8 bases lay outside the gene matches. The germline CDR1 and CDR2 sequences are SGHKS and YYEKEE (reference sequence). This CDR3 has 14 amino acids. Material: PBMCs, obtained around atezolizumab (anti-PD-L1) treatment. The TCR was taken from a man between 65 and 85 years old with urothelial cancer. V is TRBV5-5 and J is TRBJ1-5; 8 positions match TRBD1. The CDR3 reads CASTQTGAAQPQHF. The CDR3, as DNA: TGTGCCAGCACCCAGACAGGGGCGGCTCAGCCCCAGCATTTT.